Shown below are 31 T cell receptor beta chains from a single sample sequenced in a study of control samples from healthy donors and cancer patients. The repertoire was sequenced with immunoSEQ multiplex PCR; TCRdb's copy has only in-frame clones and lacks some. The repertoire holds 70,000 to 85,000 clones, approximately 80% seen once, with 9.5% to 13% in the top ten. The specimen was PBMCs. The receptors were gathered from a man aged 55 to 70 with head and neck cancer.

The chain is built from TRBV6-5 and TRBJ2-3; 12 bases map to TRBD1. The germline V gene has CDR1 MNHEY and CDR2 SVGAGI. The J segment lost 6 bases and the V segment lost 6 bases, leaving 7 bases of the junction unmatched. CDR3 length equals 15 residues. In nucleotides, the CDR3 is TGTGCCAGCAGCCGGGGACAGGGGGCATTGGATACGCAGTATTTT. Translated: CASSRGQGALDTQYF.

This sequence joins TRBV19 and TRBJ1-1; 7 bases are shared with TRBD1. The CDR3 has 15 residues. V shed 6 bases, J shed 2 bases, and the junction held 9 bases outside the gene matches. Germline V CDR1 and CDR2: LNHDA, SQIVND (reference sequence). CDR3 nucleotides: TGTGCCAGTAGCCCATTCGACAGGGATAACACTGAAGCTTTCTTT. It encodes CASSPFDRDNTEAFF.

The V gene is TRBV6-1, the J gene TRBJ1-6; D ambiguous. Germline V CDR1 and CDR2: MNHNS, SASEGT. The CDR3 consists of 18 residues. V was cut by 4 bases and J by 0 bases, with 16 bases left in between. CDR3 protein: CASSAELSSGSYNSPLHF. DNA of the CDR3: TGTGCCAGCAGTGCCGAACTATCCAGCGGCTCCTATAATTCACCCCTCCACTTT.

The rearrangement joins TRBV10-2 to TRBJ2-5; D may match TRBD1 or TRBD2 (5 bases each). Trimming pared 3 bases from V and 3 bases from J, leaving 8 bases between. CDR1 and CDR2 from the germline V gene are WSHSY and SAAADI. This CDR3 spans 13 amino acids. CDR3 coding DNA: TGCGCCAGCAGTGAACTGGGGGAAGAGACCCAGTACTTC. It encodes CASSELGEETQYF.

This clone was found a few times. The sample holds other DNA sequences that translate to the same CDR3. The V gene is TRBV7-9, the J gene TRBJ2-7; D uncertain. CDR3 length equals 13 residues. CDR1 is SEHNR, CDR2 FQNEAQ, per germline (reference sequence). The V and J ends lost 7 bases and 2 bases respectively, with 12 bases between them. The CDR3 DNA sequence: TGTGCCAGCACCGGTGGTCGTGCCTACGAGCAGTACTTC. As protein: CASTGGRAYEQYF.

This chain connects TRBV7-9 to TRBJ2-5; the match to TRBD2 covers 8 bases. The CDR3 has 15 residues. Germline CDR1 is SEHNR and CDR2 is FQNEAQ (reference sequence). Trimming took 7 bases from V and 4 from J; bases not matched to a gene: 11. CDR3 nucleotides: TGTGCCAGCACCCCCGGGGGGGGGCCGTTAGAGACCCAGTACTTC. Translating it yields CASTPGGGPLETQYF.

This clone was found a few times. The chain has TRBV4-1 and TRBJ2-7; TRBD2 matches at 11 bases. CDR3 length: 16 residues. CDR1 is MGHRA, CDR2 YSYEKL, per germline. After removal of 3 bases from V and 2 bases from J, the junction contained 6 bases not matched to a gene. The CDR3 is CASSHQGLAETYEQYF. The CDR3 DNA reads TGCGCCAGCAGCCACCAGGGACTAGCGGAAACCTACGAGCAGTACTTC.

The chain combines TRBV15 with TRBJ2-1; the D gene is possibly TRBD2 (6 bases). CDR1 is LNHNV, CDR2 YYDKDF, per germline (reference sequence). The V and J ends lost 0 bases and 4 bases respectively, with 10 bases between them. This CDR3 has 15 amino acids. The CDR3 here is CATSRDGREYNEQFF. CDR3 bases: TGTGCCACCAGCAGAGATGGGCGGGAATACAATGAGCAGTTCTTC.

This clone was seen only once. V usage is TRBV28 and J usage is TRBJ2-3, with 9 bases identical to TRBD1. The germline V gene has CDR1 MDHEN and CDR2 SYDVKM. CDR3 size: 16 residues. V dropped 5 bases and J dropped 5; count of bases not matched to a gene: 11. The CDR3 protein is CASSPGTGWTGDTQYF. As DNA, the CDR3 is TGTGCCAGCAGTCCTGGGACAGGGTGGACAGGAGATACGCAGTATTTT.

This chain links TRBV19 with TRBJ1-2; no clear D. The germline V and J ends were trimmed by 6 bases and 7 bases, with 15 bases remaining between them. The CDR3 extends over 13 amino acids. The germline CDR1 and CDR2 sequences are LNHDA and SQIVND (reference sequence). The CDR3 here is CASSLAAQTGYTF. Written as DNA, the CDR3 is TGTGCCAGTAGCCTTGCAGCCCAGACTGGCTACACCTTC. Based on the CDR3 plus reference TRBV19 and TRBJ1-2, the full variable domain is DGGITQSPKYLFRKEGQNVTLSCEQNLNHDAMYWYRQDPGQGLRLIYYSQIVNDFQKGDIAEGYSVSREKKESFPLTVTSAQKNPTAFYLCASSLAAQTGYTFGSGTRLTVV.

This clone has just one count. Sequence at one end of the junction differs from germline and may be a read error. The V gene is TRBV7-9, the J gene TRBJ1-1, with 9 bases matching TRBD1. Germline V lookup: CDR1 SEHNR, CDR2 FQNEAQ (reference sequence). This CDR3 is built from 13 residues. The CDR3 loop reads CASTLFGTGFVLF. The DNA for the CDR3 is TGTGCCAGCACCCTGTTCGGGACAGGGTTTGTTCTCTTT.

The rearrangement links TRBV5-6 to TRBJ2-3, with 12 bases aligning to TRBD1. From germline, CDR1 is SGHDT and CDR2 YYEEEE. The V gene end was trimmed by 6 bases and the J gene end by 6 bases; junction bases not matched to a gene: 11. The length of the CDR3 is 16 residues. The CDR3 DNA follows: TGTGCCAGCAACGAGCCGGGACAGGGGGCGCGTGATACGCAGTATTTT. Translating gives CASNEPGQGARDTQYF.

The V and J genes are TRBV15 and TRBJ2-7; D ambiguous. CDR1 and CDR2 from the germline V gene are LNHNV and YYDKDF (reference sequence). The CDR3 totals 12 residues. Trimming took 1 base from V and 4 from J, leaving 5 bases between them. In DNA form, the CDR3 reads TGTGCCACCAGCAGAGGTGGATACGAGCAGTACTTC. It encodes CATSRGGYEQYF.

The V and J genes are TRBV5-6 and TRBJ2-5, with 7 positions matching TRBD2. CDR1 and CDR2 from the germline V gene are SGHDT and YYEEEE. The ends lost 0 bases at V and 2 bases at J; junction bases unmatched: 1. This CDR3 spans 14 amino acids. In DNA form, the CDR3 reads TGTGCCAGCAGCTTGGTCGGGGGGCAAGAGACCCAGTACTTC. Amino acid sequence: CASSLVGGQETQYF.

The V gene is TRBV5-1, the J gene TRBJ2-7; D remains unclear. The CDR3 runs 14 residues. The germline V gene has CDR1 SGHRS and CDR2 YFSETQ. The V end was cut by 1 base, the J end by 3 bases, with 11 bases between. The CDR3: CASSLSGSYYEQYF. CDR3 nucleotide sequence: TGCGCCAGCAGCTTGTCGGGCAGTTACTACGAGCAGTACTTC.

The chain employs TRBV27 and TRBJ2-3; unclear D gene. Germline CDR1 and CDR2: MNHEY and SMNVEV (reference sequence). CDR3 length: 15 amino acids. V dropped 0 bases and J dropped 1 base, with 8 bases sitting between them. CDR3: CASSLSRRGTDTQYF. CDR3 DNA sequence: TGTGCCAGCAGTTTATCGAGACGGGGCACAGATACGCAGTATTTT.

The CDR3 loop is CASSSLAGANTGELFF. DNA for the CDR3: TGTGCCAGCAGCTCATTGGCAGGTGCCAACACCGGGGAGCTGTTTTTT. The genes are TRBV5-6 and TRBJ2-2; D unresolved. V lost 3 bases and J 2 bases, leaving 14 bases between the germline ends. The CDR3 length is 16 residues. Germline CDR1 is SGHDT and CDR2 is YYEEEE.

This chain uses TRBV6-6 with TRBJ2-1, with D perhaps TRBD2 (5 bases). CDR3 length equals 15 residues. Per the germline V gene, CDR1 is MNHNY and CDR2 is SVGAGI (reference sequence). The V end lost 9 bases, the J end lost 4 bases, and 19 bases lay between the germline ends. CDR3 loop: CASSRLQQVYNEQFF. The CDR3 coding sequence is TGTGCCAGTTCAAGACTACAACAAGTGTACAATGAGCAGTTCTTC.

Here the CDR3 reads CASSPLGGGQPQHF. CDR3 nucleotide sequence: TGTGCCAGCAGCCCCTTGGGGGGGGGTCAGCCCCAGCATTTT. The chain is built from TRBV14 and TRBJ1-5, with TRBD1 as a possible D gene (5 bases). There are 14 residues in the CDR3. The germline CDR1 and CDR2 sequences are SGHDN and FVKESK. The ends were cut back, 4 bases at V and 6 bases at J, with 13 bases in the middle.

The chain is built from TRBV7-8 and TRBJ2-1; D is unclear. Germline V CDR1 and CDR2: SGHVS, FQNEAQ. The V gene lost 3 bases and the J gene lost 9 bases, with 12 bases spanning the gap. This CDR3 spans 13 amino acids. CDR3 DNA: TGTGCCAGCAGCTTCAGTGGAAAGGTTGAGCAGTTCTTC. The encoded protein is CASSFSGKVEQFF.

The table lists this clone with a few counts. The rearrangement links TRBV11-2 to TRBJ2-3; TRBD1 or TRBD2 may be the D gene (7 bases each). V lost 5 bases and J lost 9, with 21 bases in between. The CDR3 length is 15 residues. Germline CDR1 SGHAT, CDR2 FQNNGV. As DNA, the CDR3 is TGTGCCAGCAGCGCGGGGGACAGAAGACTAGTCACGCAGTATTTT. Translation gives CASSAGDRRLVTQYF.

This clone has just one count. The gene calls are TRBV9 and TRBJ2-5; D tentatively reads TRBD1 or TRBD2 (6 bases each). Trimming removed 0 bases at V and 4 bases at J, with 13 bases between. The CDR3 is made up of 15 amino acids. In germline, CDR1 is SGDLS, CDR2 YYNGEE. The CDR3 DNA sequence: TGTGCCAGCAGCGTAGGGGGGGCGCGGGTAGAGACCCAGTACTTC. It encodes CASSVGGARVETQYF.

This clone has only a few counts. V usage is TRBV6-6 and J usage is TRBJ1-2; the D gene is possibly TRBD1 (6 bases). The CDR3 runs 14 residues. Trimming left V 0 bases short and J 4 bases short, with 9 bases between. Per germline, CDR1 MNHNY and CDR2 SVGAGI (reference sequence). The CDR3 sequence: CASSYSDRSYGYTF. CDR3 nucleotides: TGTGCCAGCAGTTACTCAGACAGGAGCTATGGCTACACCTTC.

The V call is TRBV5-1, the J call TRBJ1-2; D possibly corresponds to TRBD1 (5 bases). Trimming took 2 bases from V and 8 from J, leaving 13 bases between them. The CDR3 extends over 13 amino acids. The germline V gene encodes CDR1 SGHRS and CDR2 YFSETQ. The CDR3 loop reads CASSFAREYGYTF. DNA for the CDR3: TGCGCCAGCAGCTTCGCCAGGGAATACGGCTACACCTTC.

J is TRBJ1-2 and V is TRBV6-1; a weak D match, TRBD1 (6 bases). The CDR3 length is 15 residues. CDR1 and CDR2 from the germline V gene are MNHNS and SASEGT. The V end lost 2 bases, the J end lost 0 bases, and 10 bases lay between the germline ends. The CDR3 nucleotides read TGTGCCAGCAGTGAAATGGGGGCTTCTAACTATGGCTACACCTTC. Translated, it gives CASSEMGASNYGYTF.

The V call is TRBV20-1, the J call TRBJ1-2; TRBD1 might be the D (6 bases). The length of the CDR3 is 12 residues. Germline V lookup: CDR1 DFQATT, CDR2 SNEGSKA (reference sequence). Trimming shortened V by 6 bases and J by 5 bases, and 13 bases separated the two germline ends. This CDR3 is CSASGQLYGYTF. The CDR3 DNA reads TGCAGTGCGAGTGGACAGTTATATGGCTACACCTTC.

The chain uses TRBV7-8 and TRBJ1-6; 11 positions agree with TRBD1. V lost 5 bases to trimming and J lost 6 bases; unmatched junction nucleotides: 9. CDR1 SGHVS and CDR2 FQNEAQ come from the germline V gene. CDR3 size: 17 residues. The CDR3 DNA is TGTGCCAGCAGCCTCCGGGGACAGGGGGTTTCTAATTCACCCCTCCACTTT. It yields the protein CASSLRGQGVSNSPLHF. Supplemented by reference TRBV7-8 and TRBJ1-6, the full variable domain reads GAGVSQSPRYKVAKRGQDVALRCDPISGHVSLFWYQQALGQGPEFLTYFQNEAQLDKSGLPSDRFFAERPEGSVSTLKIQRTQQEDSAVYLCASSLRGQGVSNSPLHFGNGTRLTVT.

The sample holds one count of this clone. CDR3 DNA sequence: TGTGCCAGCAGTTTGCCCTGCTCAGGGGACACTGAAGCTTTCTTT. Protein: CASSLPCSGDTEAFF. The rearrangement links TRBV28 to TRBJ1-1; perhaps TRBD1 as D (6 bases). V lost 3 bases and J 3 bases, leaving 14 bases between the germline ends. The germline CDR1 and CDR2 sequences are MDHEN and SYDVKM. The CDR3 runs to 15 residues.

This clone was seen more than once but under ten times. This chain uses TRBV6-5 with TRBJ2-2; D unresolved. Trimming left V 0 bases short and J 1 base short, with 9 bases between. The CDR3 runs to 16 residues. The germline CDR1 and CDR2 sequences are MNHEY and SVGAGI. The CDR3 sequence: CASSYSPLKNTGELFF. In DNA form, the CDR3 reads TGTGCCAGCAGTTACTCGCCCCTGAAGAACACCGGGGAGCTGTTTTTT.

The V gene is TRBV6-1, the J gene TRBJ2-3; no definite D call. Trimming took off 1 base at V and 7 bases at J, with 6 bases between the two ends. The CDR3 is made up of 12 amino acids. Germline V lookup: CDR1 MNHNS, CDR2 SASEGT. This CDR3 reads CASSEGSYTQYF. The CDR3 DNA reads as TGTGCCAGCAGTGAAGGCAGTTATACGCAGTATTTT.

The chain employs TRBV2 and TRBJ1-1, with D uncertain. Germline V gene sequence: CDR1 SNHLY, CDR2 FYNNEI. Trimming removed 2 bases at V and 2 bases at J, with 6 bases between. The CDR3 runs 13 residues. CDR3 nucleotide sequence: TGTGCCAGCAGTGAACAGAAAAACACTGAAGCTTTCTTT. It codes for CASSEQKNTEAFF.